The clone carrying this T cell receptor beta chain was recorded at least ten times. No antigen is known for it. The CDR3 has 12 residues. V was cut by 2 bases and J by 9 bases, with 8 bases left in between. The V gene's germline CDR1 is MNHNY and CDR2 SVGAGI (reference sequence). This record belongs to a study of identical twins. Study observations and caveats: With abundant cord blood beta clonotypes, insertions were fewer; memory repertoires showed no such pattern. Rather than following the same donors, the conclusions depended on cross-sectional statistical analysis.

Using its own MiXCR run on the 5' RACE reads, TCRdb lists one record per CDR3 protein. The sample has roughly 710,000 distinct CDR3 sequences, around 6% seen once. The V gene is TRBV6-6, the J gene TRBJ2-1; D is perhaps TRBD2 (5 bases). The source is a man aged 18 to 30 in good health. The sequenced material came from naive T cells sorted from blood. The CDR3 loop is CASSYAGVEQFF. CDR3 nucleotides: TGTGCCAGCAGTTACGCGGGCGTTGAGCAGTTCTTC.